The 19 T cell receptor beta chains below come from one sample, sequenced in a study of cytomegalovirus exposure and HLA in healthy donors. TCRdb's table, derived via immunoSEQ multiplex PCR, lists solely in-frame clones and lacks some. The table shows around 100,000 clones, with 85% occurring only once. Sequencing was carried out using PBMCs. The receptors shown here come from a man younger than 30 in good health and CMV-seropositive.

This clone was seen a handful of times. V usage is TRBV7-2 and J usage is TRBJ1-1; tentative D call: TRBD1 (6 bases). The ends were cut back, 1 base at V and 6 bases at J, with 12 bases in the middle. CDR1 is SGHTA and CDR2 is FQGNSA in the germline V gene. CDR3 length: 14 residues. The CDR3 nucleotides read TGTGCCAGCAGCTTAGTAGGGGGAGCGGCTGAAGCTTTCTTT. Translation: CASSLVGGAAEAFF.

This clone was seen once. The chain couples TRBV21-1 to TRBJ2-7; the tabulated D call, TRBD2, remains unverified against the DNA. TRBV21-1 is given as a pseudogene. CDR3 length: 17 residues. Here the CDR3 DNA reads TGTGCCAGCAGGGGTCCCTCAGCGGGAGGCAGGAGCAACGAGCAGTACTTC. This sequence encodes CASRGPSAGGRSNEQYF.

This clone was picked up one time. The gene calls are TRBV6-1 and TRBJ1-3; maybe TRBD1 (6 bases). CDR1 MNHNS and CDR2 SASEGT come from the germline V gene. V lost 2 bases, J lost 0 bases, and 14 bases lay in between. The CDR3 sequence is 17 residues long. The CDR3 is CASSERTGRSSGNTIYF. CDR3 in DNA: TGTGCCAGCAGTGAACGCACAGGGCGAAGCTCTGGAAACACCATATATTTT.

This clone showed up just once. The chain uses TRBV25-1 and TRBJ2-6; D ambiguous. Between the trimmed V and J ends, which lost 8 bases and 2 bases, there was a span of 7 bases. This CDR3 is built from 13 residues. Germline V gene data show CDR1 as MGHDK and CDR2 as SYGVNS. CDR3 sequence (DNA): TGTGCCAGCGTGGGCGCTGGGGCCAACGTCCTGACTTTC. This translates into CASVGAGANVLTF.

The chain couples TRBV9 to TRBJ2-5; 8 nucleotides align to TRBD1. Per germline, CDR1 SGDLS and CDR2 YYNGEE. CDR3 length: 15 residues. The ends lost 1 base at V and 2 bases at J; junction bases unmatched: 4. CDR3 sequence: CASSVWTGWQETQYF. DNA for the CDR3: TGTGCCAGCAGCGTATGGACAGGGTGGCAAGAGACCCAGTACTTC.

V and J are TRBV7-8 and TRBJ1-4; tentatively, D is TRBD1 (5 bases). This CDR3 spans 17 amino acids. Trimming removed 2 bases from V and 0 bases from J, with 13 bases in between. CDR1 is SGHVS and CDR2 is FQNEAQ in the germline V gene. This CDR3 is CASSLSPWTSTNEKLFF. In DNA form, the CDR3 reads TGTGCCAGCAGCTTAAGTCCCTGGACATCAACTAATGAAAAACTGTTTTTT.

This clone was counted only a few times. V is TRBV19 and J is TRBJ2-7; 10 bases map to TRBD1. The CDR3 loop spans 14 amino acids. The V gene end was trimmed by 3 bases and the J gene end by 2 bases; junction bases not matched to a gene: 1. The V gene's germline CDR1 is LNHDA and CDR2 SQIVND (reference sequence). CDR3 loop: CASSIGTGAYEQYF. The DNA for the CDR3 is TGTGCCAGTAGTATCGGGACAGGGGCCTACGAGCAGTACTTC.

The chain recombines TRBV5-1 with TRBJ2-5; possible D gene TRBD2, 6 bases. Between the trimmed V and J ends, which lost 1 base and 2 bases, there was a span of 12 bases. Germline V gives CDR1 SGHRS, CDR2 YFSETQ. The CDR3 extends over 15 amino acids. The CDR3 DNA sequence: TGCGCCAGCAGCTTGCAGTCGGGGACTCAAGAGACCCAGTACTTC. Translation gives CASSLQSGTQETQYF.

The sample holds a few counts of this clone. The CDR3 nucleotides read TGCGCCAGCAGCCAAGAGGGGACAGGGGTTTTCTATGGCTACACCTTC. Its translation is CASSQEGTGVFYGYTF. This sequence joins TRBV4-1 and TRBJ1-2; TRBD1 matches 10 bases. Germline V gives CDR1 MGHRA, CDR2 YSYEKL. V was clipped by 0 bases and J by 4 bases; unmatched bases: 5. The CDR3 loop spans 16 amino acids.

DNA of the CDR3: TGTGCCTGGAGTGTAGGGGGAGGGGGTAGGACCTACGAGCAGTACGTC. The encoded protein is CAWSVGGGGRTYEQYV. The V gene is TRBV30, the J gene TRBJ2-7; tentative D call: TRBD2 (7 bases). Germline V gene sequence: CDR1 GTSNPN, CDR2 SVGIG (reference sequence). Trimming stripped 0 bases from V and 2 bases from J, with 17 bases between. The CDR3 totals 16 residues.

The chain carries TRBV19 and TRBJ1-5, with D possibly being TRBD1 (5 bases). Between the trimmed V and J ends, which lost 4 bases and 0 bases, there was a span of 10 bases. Germline values: CDR1 LNHDA, CDR2 SQIVND (reference sequence). This CDR3 region has 15 residues. Here the CDR3 reads CASSTTGYSNQPQHF. CDR3 nucleotides: TGTGCCAGTAGTACTACAGGATATAGCAATCAGCCCCAGCATTTT.

The V call is TRBV18, the J call TRBJ2-7; possibly TRBD1 for D (5 bases). V was shortened by 2 bases and J by 4 bases, with 15 bases between the two germline ends. There are 15 residues in the CDR3. Germline CDR1 is KGHSH and CDR2 is LQKENI. The CDR3 spells CASSPGQGFEYEQYF. The CDR3 DNA reads as TGTGCCAGCTCACCAGGGCAGGGCTTCGAGTACGAGCAGTACTTC.

This sequence joins TRBV9 and TRBJ2-3; TRBD2 aligns across 12 bases. The V gene end was trimmed by 4 bases and the J gene end by 12 bases; junction bases not matched to a gene: 12. This CDR3 region has 15 residues. Germline V lookup: CDR1 SGDLS, CDR2 YYNGEE. For the CDR3, the DNA is TGTGCCAGCAGCAAACTAGCGGGAGGTGGGCCTAGTCAGTATTTT. Translation: CASSKLAGGGPSQYF.

The rearrangement uses TRBV5-4 and TRBJ1-2; 9 bases are a match to TRBD1. Looked up from germline, CDR1 is SGHNT and CDR2 is YYREEE (reference sequence). V dropped 4 bases and J dropped 7; count of bases not matched to a gene: 8. This CDR3 spans 14 amino acids. The CDR3 protein is CASSTPGQGFGYTF. CDR3 bases: TGTGCCAGCAGCACCCCCGGACAGGGGTTTGGCTACACCTTC.

This chain links TRBV5-1 with TRBJ2-1, with 13 bases lining up with TRBD2. There are 15 residues in the CDR3. The germline V gene encodes CDR1 SGHRS and CDR2 YFSETQ. J was trimmed by 6 bases and V by 3 bases; bases with no gene match: 3. CDR3 protein: CASSSLAGGSNEQFF. DNA for the CDR3: TGCGCCAGCAGCTCACTAGCGGGAGGGTCCAATGAGCAGTTCTTC.

The chain employs TRBV4-1 and TRBJ2-1; 7 nucleotides agree with TRBD2. J lost 7 bases, V lost 3 bases, and 18 bases had no gene match. Germline CDR1 MGHRA, CDR2 YSYEKL. CDR3 size: 18 residues. CDR3 residues: CASSHGMAGDMGLNEQFF. For the CDR3, the DNA is TGCGCCAGCAGCCATGGGATGGCGGGAGACATGGGCCTGAATGAGCAGTTCTTC.

This chain joins TRBV28 and TRBJ2-5, with 11 bases fitting TRBD2. Germline V CDR1 and CDR2: MDHEN, SYDVKM. The CDR3 has 14 amino acids. With V trimmed by 6 bases and J by 5 bases, 5 bases remained unmatched. The CDR3 spells CASRTIAGGETQYF. DNA for the CDR3: TGTGCCAGCAGGACAATAGCGGGAGGGGAGACCCAGTACTTC.

The chain uses TRBV2 and TRBJ2-2, with 10 bases fitting TRBD1. The length of the CDR3 is 16 residues. Trimming cost V 7 bases and J 4 bases; bases outside gene matches: 9. The germline CDR1 and CDR2 sequences are SNHLY and FYNNEI. The DNA for the CDR3 is TGTGCCAGCACCGGCTTGGGACAGGGGTCCACCGGGGAGCTGTTTTTT. Encoded protein: CASTGLGQGSTGELFF.

The genes are TRBV5-6 and TRBJ2-7; possible D gene TRBD1, 5 bases. The CDR3 spans 14 residues. Germline assignment: CDR1 SGHDT and CDR2 YYEEEE. V lost 3 bases and J lost 3, with 13 bases in between. The DNA of the CDR3 is TGTGCCAGCAGCTCCCGCACCGACAGCTACGAGCAGTACGTC. As protein: CASSSRTDSYEQYV.